This T cell receptor (beta chain) was documented in a study of cytomegalovirus exposure and HLA in healthy donors. The primer mix had 60 Vbeta and 13 Jbeta primers. The method was immunoSEQ multiplex PCR; TCRdb's version includes in-frame clones alone and lacks a portion of them. Its clone listing holds tens of thousands of clones. CDR3 length: 11 residues. V was pared by 0 bases and J by 11 bases, with 8 bases between. Germline V gives CDR1 SGHDT, CDR2 YYEEEE. The TCR originated in a woman in her 40s in good health and CMV-seronegative. Sequencing was carried out using PBMCs. The gene calls are TRBV5-6 and TRBJ1-1; no firm D call. CDR3 coding DNA: TGTGCCAGCAGCTTGGACAGAAGGGCTTTCTTT. Residues: CASSLDRRAFF.